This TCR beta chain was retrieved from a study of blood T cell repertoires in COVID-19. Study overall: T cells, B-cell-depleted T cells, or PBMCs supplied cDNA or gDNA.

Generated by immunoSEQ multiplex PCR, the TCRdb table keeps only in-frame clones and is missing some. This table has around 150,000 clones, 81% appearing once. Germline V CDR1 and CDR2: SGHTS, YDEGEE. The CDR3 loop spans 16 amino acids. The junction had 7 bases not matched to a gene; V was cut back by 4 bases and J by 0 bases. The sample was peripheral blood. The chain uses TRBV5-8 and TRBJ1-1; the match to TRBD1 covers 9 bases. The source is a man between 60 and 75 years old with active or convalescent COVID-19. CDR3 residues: CASSTDRGWMNTEAFF. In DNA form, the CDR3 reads TGTGCCAGCAGCACGGACAGGGGATGGATGAACACTGAAGCTTTCTTT.